Below are 31 T cell receptor beta chains sequenced from a single sample in a study of OX40 agonist ivuxolimab in advanced cancers. Some clones are missing from TCRdb's copy, which holds only in-frame ones; the method was immunoSEQ multiplex PCR. The sample has roughly 80,000 clones; about 80% are singletons. This specimen was CD4+ or CD8+ T cells sorted from blood, taken in a trial of the OX40 agonist ivuxolimab. These receptors originate from an adult with an advanced solid tumor such as melanoma, head and neck, liver or kidney cancer.

This clone appeared a single time. CDR3 in amino acids: CASSFQGAVTEAFF. The CDR3 nucleotides are TGTGCCAGCAGTTTTCAGGGGGCAGTCACTGAAGCTTTCTTT. V is TRBV6-5 and J is TRBJ1-1, with 8 bases matching TRBD1. This CDR3 region has 14 residues. The junction had 5 bases not matched to a gene; V was cut back by 4 bases and J by 4 bases. Germline V lookup: CDR1 MNHEY, CDR2 SVGAGI.

The V gene is TRBV6-1, the J gene TRBJ2-7, with TRBD1 identical over 8 bases. The trim removed 10 bases at V and 5 bases at J, leaving 7 bases unmatched. Germline V CDR1 and CDR2: MNHNS, SASEGT. This CDR3 spans 12 amino acids. The CDR3 region has the DNA TGTGCCACCTTACAGGGGGTCGACGAGCAGTACTTC. The encoded protein is CATLQGVDEQYF.

J is TRBJ1-2 and V is TRBV25-1, with D possibly being TRBD1 (6 bases). The length of the CDR3 is 16 residues. Germline CDR1 and CDR2: MGHDK and SYGVNS. V was trimmed by 1 base and J by 2 bases, leaving 14 bases between them. The CDR3 DNA reads TGTGCCAGCAGTGAATGGGAAGGACAGATGAACTATGGCTACACCTTC. Protein sequence: CASSEWEGQMNYGYTF.

The rearrangement joins TRBV9 to TRBJ2-1; D may be TRBD1 (6 bases). The V and J ends lost 0 bases and 7 bases respectively, with 17 bases between them. CDR1 is SGDLS and CDR2 is YYNGEE in the germline V gene. The CDR3 spans 16 residues. CDR3 nucleotides: TGTGCCAGCAGCGTAGCAGGGGCCAACAATCGGAATGAGCAGTTCTTC. This gives the protein CASSVAGANNRNEQFF.

This chain connects TRBV7-2 to TRBJ2-3; no reliable D call. Germline CDR1 is SGHTA and CDR2 is FQGNSA. Trimming shortened V by 5 bases and J by 1 base, and 13 bases separated the two germline ends. CDR3 length: 15 amino acids. The CDR3 loop is CASSPDSLGTDTQYF. DNA of the CDR3: TGTGCCAGCAGCCCTGACTCCCTCGGCACAGATACGCAGTATTTT.

The CDR3 is CSVVEGGANEQFF. CDR3 sequence (DNA): TGCAGCGTTGTAGAAGGAGGTGCGAATGAGCAGTTCTTC. The V gene is TRBV29-1, the J gene TRBJ2-1, with D possibly matching TRBD2 (5 bases). V shed 4 bases and J shed 7 bases, with 14 bases lying between them. CDR3 length: 13 amino acids. Germline V gene lookup returns CDR1 SQVTM and CDR2 ANQGSEA.

The CDR3 bases are TGTGCCAGCAGTTTAGGGCGGACCTACGAGCAGTACTTC. Amino acid sequence: CASSLGRTYEQYF. The V and J genes are TRBV28 and TRBJ2-7; D is uncertain. Trimming shortened V by 2 bases and J by 2 bases, and 7 bases separated the two germline ends. This CDR3 has 13 residues. Germline CDR1 MDHEN, CDR2 SYDVKM.

The chain is built from TRBV11-2 and TRBJ2-3; D call uncertain. Per the germline V gene, CDR1 is SGHAT and CDR2 is FQNNGV. V lost 1 base and J 4 bases, leaving 6 bases between the germline ends. The CDR3 is made up of 13 amino acids. Written as DNA, the CDR3 is TGTGCCAGCAGCTTAGGGCTATCAGATACGCAGTATTTT. It yields the protein CASSLGLSDTQYF.

The chain carries TRBV7-9 and TRBJ2-1; 7 positions agree with TRBD1. Looked up from germline, CDR1 is SEHNR and CDR2 is FQNEAQ (reference sequence). V was pared by 5 bases and J by 5 bases, with 9 bases of the junction left unmatched. The CDR3 loop spans 15 amino acids. As DNA, the CDR3 is TGTGCCAGCAGCCTAGAGACAGGGTGGCACAATGAGCAGTTCTTC. Residues: CASSLETGWHNEQFF.

This chain links TRBV19 with TRBJ1-1; 7 positions agree with TRBD1. The germline gives CDR1 LNHDA, CDR2 SQIVND (reference sequence). The ends lost 3 bases at V and 3 bases at J; junction bases unmatched: 19. This CDR3 contains 19 residues. CDR3 sequence (DNA): TGTGCCAGTAGTATGGGCCGGAATGGGGGACAGATCAGGGACACTGAAGCTTTCTTT. Translation gives CASSMGRNGGQIRDTEAFF.

The chain carries TRBV5-4 and TRBJ2-3, with TRBD2 identical over 16 bases. V was clipped by 3 bases and J by 4 bases; unmatched bases: 2. The CDR3 is 16 residues long. The germline gives CDR1 SGHNT, CDR2 YYREEE (reference sequence). The CDR3 DNA reads as TGTGCCAGCAGCTCGGGACTAGCGGGGGGGTCAGATACGCAGTATTTT. Translated, it gives CASSSGLAGGSDTQYF.

J is TRBJ2-5 and V is TRBV5-6; tentative D call: TRBD1 (5 bases). Germline V gene data show CDR1 as SGHDT and CDR2 as YYEEEE. With 1 base removed from V and 5 bases from J, the gap between germline ends came to 12 bases. The CDR3 runs 14 residues. In DNA, the CDR3 is TGTGCCAGCAGCTTGATTCGGACAACGGAGACCCAGTACTTC. This gives the protein CASSLIRTTETQYF.

This chain links TRBV5-1 with TRBJ2-7; 11 positions agree with TRBD1. The CDR3 extends over 14 amino acids. CDR1 is SGHRS and CDR2 is YFSETQ in the germline V gene. V was clipped by 3 bases and J by 2 bases; unmatched bases: 1. The CDR3, as DNA: TGCGCCAGCAGCTGGGGACAGGGGGCCTACGAGCAGTACTTC. As protein: CASSWGQGAYEQYF.

The chain combines TRBV4-2 with TRBJ2-1; the D is unclear. The CDR3 covers 12 residues. Trimming pared 1 base from V and 8 bases from J, leaving 6 bases between. The germline CDR1 and CDR2 sequences are LGHNA and YNFKEQ. Written as DNA, the CDR3 is TGTGCCAGCAGCCAAGTTATCGATGAGCAGTTCTTC. It encodes CASSQVIDEQFF.

This clone was observed a few times. The chain is built from TRBV30 and TRBJ2-7, with D perhaps TRBD1 or TRBD2 (5 bases each). V lost 2 bases and J 3 bases, leaving 14 bases between the germline ends. Germline CDR1 and CDR2: GTSNPN and SVGIG (reference sequence). The CDR3 has 14 residues. CDR3 loop: CAWSPRDRYYEQYF. The CDR3 DNA sequence: TGTGCCTGGAGTCCTCGGGACCGATACTACGAGCAGTACTTC.

This clone was seen once. The chain uses TRBV2 and TRBJ2-1; D is possibly TRBD2 (6 bases). V gave up 8 bases and J gave up 5 bases, with 13 bases separating them. This CDR3 contains 13 residues. Germline V gene sequence: CDR1 SNHLY, CDR2 FYNNEI. CDR3 DNA sequence: TGTGCCAGCGTCGGGGACTGGGACAATGAGCAGTTCTTC. Amino acids: CASVGDWDNEQFF. The full variable domain, its missing parts supplied by reference TRBV2 and TRBJ2-1, is EPEVTQTPSHQVTQMGQEVILRCVPISNHLYFYWYRQILGQKVEFLVSFYNNEISEKSEIFDDQFSVERPDGSNFTLKIRSTKLEDSAMYFCASVGDWDNEQFFGPGTRLTVL.

This rearrangement joins TRBV6-6 to TRBJ2-7; D possibly matches TRBD1 or TRBD2 (5 bases each). The V end lost 3 bases, the J end lost 4 bases, and 13 bases lay between the germline ends. The CDR3 consists of 14 residues. Germline V gives CDR1 MNHNY, CDR2 SVGAGI (reference sequence). The CDR3 DNA is TGTGCCAGCAGTTATTCCGGGACGGAGTACGAGCAGTACTTC. Translated, it gives CASSYSGTEYEQYF.

A few counts support this clone. V usage is TRBV5-4 and J usage is TRBJ2-3; a weak D match, TRBD2 (7 bases). V lost 0 bases, J lost 4 bases, and 18 bases lay in between. The CDR3 totals 17 residues. The germline gives CDR1 SGHNT, CDR2 YYREEE (reference sequence). CDR3 nucleotide sequence: TGTGCCAGCAGCTTGGTCTGGCGGGGGCCGCCGGCAGATACGCAGTATTTT. Translated, it gives CASSLVWRGPPADTQYF.

The chain is built from TRBV2 and TRBJ2-5; D not resolved. The CDR3 totals 13 residues. V was cut by 5 bases and J by 5 bases, with 12 bases left in between. The germline CDR1 and CDR2 sequences are SNHLY and FYNNEI. The CDR3 is CASSLRTLETQYF. In DNA, the CDR3 is TGTGCCAGCAGTCTCCGGACCCTGGAGACCCAGTACTTC. Combining the CDR3 with reference TRBV2 and TRBJ2-5 gives the whole variable domain EPEVTQTPSHQVTQMGQEVILRCVPISNHLYFYWYRQILGQKVEFLVSFYNNEISEKSEIFDDQFSVERPDGSNFTLKIRSTKLEDSAMYFCASSLRTLETQYFGPGTRLLVL.

V is TRBV4-3 and J is TRBJ2-3; D is undetermined. V lost 0 bases to trimming and J lost 0 bases, with 13 bases between them. The CDR3 loop spans 17 amino acids. Germline CDR1 is LGHNA and CDR2 is YSLEER. The CDR3 is CASSQDLRIGSTDTQYF. The DNA of the CDR3 is TGCGCCAGCAGCCAAGATCTTAGGATCGGAAGCACAGATACGCAGTATTTT.

This chain links TRBV4-2 with TRBJ2-3; 13 nucleotides agree with TRBD2. CDR3 length equals 17 residues. The V gene end was trimmed by 0 bases and the J gene end by 8 bases; junction bases not matched to a gene: 8. CDR1 and CDR2 from the germline V gene are LGHNA and YNFKEQ. DNA for the CDR3: TGTGCCAGCAGCCAAGAGTGGACTAGCGGGGGCCTGGGTACGCAGTATTTT. Protein: CASSQEWTSGGLGTQYF.

This clone turned up a few times. The V and J genes are TRBV30 and TRBJ1-1; D possibly corresponds to TRBD1 (5 bases). The CDR3 contains 13 residues. Germline CDR1 GTSNPN, CDR2 SVGIG (reference sequence). Trimming took 3 bases from V and 3 from J, leaving 11 bases between them. The CDR3: CAWRQRGDTEAFF. The CDR3 DNA reads TGTGCCTGGAGGCAGCGGGGCGACACTGAAGCTTTCTTT.

The chain combines TRBV30 with TRBJ1-1; weak D call: TRBD1 (6 bases). The CDR3 covers 14 residues. Trimming took off 3 bases at V and 5 bases at J, with 16 bases between the two ends. Germline V CDR1 and CDR2: GTSNPN, SVGIG (reference sequence). The CDR3 sequence: CAWSRGGPGTEAFF. CDR3 in DNA: TGTGCCTGGAGCCGAGGGGGGCCAGGGACTGAAGCTTTCTTT.

V gene TRBV29-1 combines with J gene TRBJ1-4; no clear D. This CDR3 comprises 13 residues. Germline V gives CDR1 SQVTM, CDR2 ANQGSEA. The ends were cut back, 5 bases at V and 7 bases at J, with 14 bases in the middle. DNA of the CDR3: TGCAGCGTTCATCCTGAGGGTAGTGAAAAACTGTTTTTT. Residues: CSVHPEGSEKLFF.

This clone was observed once. The J gene is TRBJ1-1, the V gene TRBV7-3; 7 nucleotides align to TRBD1. V shed 4 bases and J 1 base; nucleotides not matched to a gene: 6. The CDR3 sequence is 15 residues long. Germline values: CDR1 SGHTA, CDR2 FQGTGA. CDR3 region: CASSSLGQENTEAFF. The CDR3, as DNA: TGTGCCAGCAGCTCCCTAGGACAGGAGAACACTGAAGCTTTCTTT.

The chain recombines TRBV28 with TRBJ2-3; TRBD1 might be the D (5 bases). This CDR3 spans 15 amino acids. The V end was cut by 6 bases, the J end by 0 bases, with 13 bases between. CDR1 and CDR2 from the germline V gene are MDHEN and SYDVKM. CDR3 coding DNA: TGTGCCAGCAGCAGAGACAGTACTAGCACAGATACGCAGTATTTT. Its protein is CASSRDSTSTDTQYF.

This clone was recorded only once. The chain links TRBV15 to TRBJ1-1; no clear D. The CDR3 covers 13 residues. Trimming left V 5 bases short and J 4 bases short, with 11 bases between. Germline V gives CDR1 LNHNV, CDR2 YYDKDF (reference sequence). CDR3 amino acids: CATSVYPTTEAFF. The CDR3 bases are TGTGCCACCAGCGTTTATCCCACCACTGAAGCTTTCTTT.

This sequence joins TRBV5-4 and TRBJ1-4; D remains unclear. Trimming took 9 bases from V and 2 from J, leaving 11 bases between them. Germline lookup yields CDR1 SGHNT and CDR2 YYREEE (reference sequence). CDR3 length equals 13 residues. Written as DNA, the CDR3 is TGTGCCACCGCAGAAGGCACTAATGAAAAACTGTTTTTT. It encodes CATAEGTNEKLFF.

This sequence joins TRBV4-3 and TRBJ2-7; 8 bases map to TRBD1. Germline V gene lookup returns CDR1 LGHNA and CDR2 YSLEER. CDR3 length: 15 amino acids. The ends lost 1 base at V and 4 bases at J; junction bases unmatched: 6. In nucleotides, the CDR3 is TGCGCCAGCAGCCAAGTATCAGGACAGGGTTACGAGCAGTACTTC. Protein sequence: CASSQVSGQGYEQYF.

V is TRBV7-3 and J is TRBJ2-2; possible D gene TRBD1, 6 bases. From germline, CDR1 is SGHTA and CDR2 FQGTGA. This CDR3 contains 16 residues. Trimming took off 4 bases at V and 7 bases at J, with 19 bases between the two ends. In DNA form, the CDR3 reads TGTGCCAGCAGCTCCGACAGGATCGTTAACGGCGGGGAGCTGTTTTTT. It specifies CASSSDRIVNGGELFF.

V is TRBV7-9 and J is TRBJ1-2; maybe TRBD1 (6 bases). The germline V gene encodes CDR1 SEHNR and CDR2 FQNEAQ (reference sequence). The CDR3 sequence is 14 residues long. V lost 5 bases to trimming and J lost 4 bases, with 14 bases between them. The CDR3 loop reads CASSPGGTPYGYTF. The DNA for the CDR3 is TGTGCCAGCAGCCCGGGGGGGACACCCTATGGCTACACCTTC.